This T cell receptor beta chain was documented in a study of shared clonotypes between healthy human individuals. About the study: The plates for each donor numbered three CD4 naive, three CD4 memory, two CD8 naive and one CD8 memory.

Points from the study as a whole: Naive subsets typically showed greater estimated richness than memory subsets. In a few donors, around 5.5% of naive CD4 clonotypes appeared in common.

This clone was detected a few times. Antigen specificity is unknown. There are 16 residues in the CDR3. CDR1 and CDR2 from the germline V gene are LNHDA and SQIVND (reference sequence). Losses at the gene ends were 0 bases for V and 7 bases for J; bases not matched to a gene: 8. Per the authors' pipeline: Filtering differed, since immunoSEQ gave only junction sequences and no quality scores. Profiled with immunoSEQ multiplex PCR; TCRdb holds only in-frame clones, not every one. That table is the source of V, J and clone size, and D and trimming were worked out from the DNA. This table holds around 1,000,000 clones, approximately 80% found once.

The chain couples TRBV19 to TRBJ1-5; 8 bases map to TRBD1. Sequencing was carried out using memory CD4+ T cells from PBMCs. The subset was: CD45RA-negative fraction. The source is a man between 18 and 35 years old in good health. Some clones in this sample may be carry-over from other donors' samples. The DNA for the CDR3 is TGTGCCAGTAGTATAGATGGCAGGGGGCCAGGGCAGCCCCAGCATTTT. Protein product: CASSIDGRGPGQPQHF.